Sequencing of this TCR beta chain was carried out in a study of blood T cell repertoires in COVID-19. Study in general: Sources were T cells, B-cell-depleted T cells, or PBMCs; the material itself was cDNA or gDNA.

Some clones are missing from TCRdb's copy, which holds only in-frame ones; the method was immunoSEQ multiplex PCR. Altogether around 190,000 clones are present, around 76% being singletons, with the ten largest covering about a sixth. The participants were between about 18 and 90 years old and came from 24 US areas. Cohort placement rested on clinical history that participants reported themselves. Per germline, CDR1 MNHEY and CDR2 SMNVEV (reference sequence). This CDR3 contains 15 residues. Trimming stripped 8 bases from V and 5 bases from J, with 19 bases between. The chain uses TRBV27 and TRBJ2-1, with a tentative D call TRBD2 (5 bases). The sequence was obtained from a woman aged 45 to 65 with acute COVID-19. The material sequenced was PBMCs or T cells enriched from blood (not recorded which). The CDR3 bases are TGTGCCAGCCGCCCGGGGTATCGATGGGACAATGAGCAGTTCTTC. Encoded protein: CASRPGYRWDNEQFF.